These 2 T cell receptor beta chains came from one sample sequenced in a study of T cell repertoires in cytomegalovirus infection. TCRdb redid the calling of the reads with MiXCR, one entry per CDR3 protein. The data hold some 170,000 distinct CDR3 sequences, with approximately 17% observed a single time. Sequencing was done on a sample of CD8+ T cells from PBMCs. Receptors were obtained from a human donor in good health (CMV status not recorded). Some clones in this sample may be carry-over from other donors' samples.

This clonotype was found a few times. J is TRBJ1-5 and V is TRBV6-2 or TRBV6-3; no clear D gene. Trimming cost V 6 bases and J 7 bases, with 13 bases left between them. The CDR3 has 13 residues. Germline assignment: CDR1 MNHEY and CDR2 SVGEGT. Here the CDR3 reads CASSPPGWQPQHF. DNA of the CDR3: TGTGCCAGCAGCCCCCCGGGCTGGCAGCCCCAGCATTTT.

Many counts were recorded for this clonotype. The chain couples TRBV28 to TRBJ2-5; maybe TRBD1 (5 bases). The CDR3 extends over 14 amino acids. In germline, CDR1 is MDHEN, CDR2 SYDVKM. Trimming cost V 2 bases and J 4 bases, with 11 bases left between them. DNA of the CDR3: TGTGCCAGCAGTTTAAGCAGGGAAGGAGAGACCCAGTACTTC. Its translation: CASSLSREGETQYF.